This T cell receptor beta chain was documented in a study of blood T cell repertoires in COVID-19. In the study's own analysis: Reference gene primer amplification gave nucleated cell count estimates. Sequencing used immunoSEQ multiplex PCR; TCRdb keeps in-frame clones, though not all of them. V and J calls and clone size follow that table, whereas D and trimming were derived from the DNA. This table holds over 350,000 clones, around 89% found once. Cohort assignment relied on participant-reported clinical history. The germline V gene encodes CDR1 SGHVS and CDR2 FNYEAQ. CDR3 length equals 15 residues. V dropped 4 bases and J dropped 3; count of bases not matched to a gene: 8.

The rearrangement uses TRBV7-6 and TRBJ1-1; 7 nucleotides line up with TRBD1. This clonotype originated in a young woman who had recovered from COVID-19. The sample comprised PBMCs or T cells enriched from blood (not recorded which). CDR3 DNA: TGTGCCAGCAGCTGTTGGACAGGTATGGACACTGAAGCTTTCTTT. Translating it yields CASSCWTGMDTEAFF. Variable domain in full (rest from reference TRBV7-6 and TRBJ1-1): GAGVSQSPRYKVTKRGQDVALRCDPISGHVSLYWYRQALGQGPEFLTYFNYEAQQDKSGLPNDRFSAERPEGSISTLTIQRTEQRDSAMYRCASSCWTGMDTEAFFGQGTRLTVV.